These 24 T cell receptor beta chains came from one sample sequenced in a study of post-analysis software for immune sequencing data. Prepared TCR beta cDNA libraries contained unique molecular identifiers. TCRdb called the PCR reads again in MiXCR, with one record for every CDR3 protein. The table records some 190,000 distinct CDR3 sequences, 29% of them present only once. Findings of the study overall: The five TRBV segments detected at higher frequency in patients than in controls included TRBV5-6, TRBV5-1 and TRBV20-1.

These receptors have no identified antigens. The sample consisted of blood. The origin of the receptors is a girl aged 2-17 years with multiple sclerosis.

With regard to this clonotype: A much larger clone lies a single base off, so this may be a read error. The rearrangement joins TRBV29-1 to TRBJ2-5; tentative D call: TRBD2 (6 bases). Trimming left V 4 bases short and J 11 bases short, with 26 bases between. This CDR3 has 15 amino acids. Germline lookup yields CDR1 SQVTM and CDR2 ANQGSEA. The CDR3 nucleotides are TGCAGCGTTGGGAAAGGAGCCTCGGGCGGGAATGAGCAGTACTTC. Translated, it gives CSVGKGASGGNEQYF.

This clonotype was seen only a few times. The gene calls are TRBV30 and TRBJ2-2; TRBD1 might be the D (6 bases). Trimming cost V 2 bases and J 1 base, with 11 bases left between them. The CDR3 is made up of 15 amino acids. Germline values: CDR1 GTSNPN, CDR2 SVGIG (reference sequence). CDR3 DNA sequence: TGTGCCTGGAGTTCCGGACAGCTGAACACCGGGGAGCTGTTTTTT. Translation gives CAWSSGQLNTGELFF.

At least ten counts were recorded for this clonotype. This chain connects TRBV25-1 to TRBJ2-7; no clear D. Trimming pared 4 bases from V and 6 bases from J, leaving 10 bases between. Germline CDR1 is MGHDK and CDR2 is SYGVNS. This CDR3 is 12 amino acids long. Here the CDR3 reads CASSVPMGEQYF. The CDR3 DNA reads as TGTGCCAGCAGTGTCCCGATGGGCGAGCAGTACTTC.

This clonotype was seen at least ten times. J is TRBJ1-1 and V is TRBV6-5; no clear D. V was clipped by 7 bases and J by 1 base, with 10 bases between them. CDR1 and CDR2 (germline): MNHEY, SVGAGI. The CDR3 runs to 13 residues. CDR3 sequence: CASNRRKNTEAFF. CDR3 in DNA: TGTGCCAGCAATCGGAGGAAGAACACTGAAGCTTTCTTT.

Ten or more counts support this clonotype. The chain combines TRBV28 with TRBJ2-3; D possibly corresponds to TRBD2 (5 bases). Germline V gene data show CDR1 as MDHEN and CDR2 as SYDVKM. The V gene lost 2 bases and the J gene lost 3 bases, with 9 bases spanning the gap. CDR3 length: 14 amino acids. CDR3 DNA: TGTGCCAGCAGTTTAGAACGGGAAACAGATACGCAGTATTTT. Protein sequence: CASSLERETDTQYF.

This clonotype has ten or more counts. This chain joins TRBV4-2 and TRBJ2-7; TRBD1 matches 7 bases. The V gene's germline CDR1 is LGHNA and CDR2 YNFKEQ. The V gene end was trimmed by 1 base and the J gene end by 3 bases; junction bases not matched to a gene: 3. The CDR3 runs 14 residues. The CDR3 reads CASSQGTGDYEQYF. The CDR3 DNA follows: TGTGCCAGCAGCCAAGGAACAGGGGACTACGAGCAGTACTTC.

The sample holds a few counts of this clonotype. The J gene is TRBJ1-6, the V gene TRBV4-1; 9 bases match TRBD1. The CDR3 runs 17 residues. CDR1 is MGHRA and CDR2 is YSYEKL in the germline V gene. V shed 1 base, J shed 5 bases, and the junction held 6 bases outside the gene matches. CDR3 residues: CASSQVWTGANNSPLHF. The CDR3, as DNA: TGCGCCAGCAGCCAAGTATGGACAGGGGCAAATAATTCACCCCTCCACTTT.

CDR3 amino acids: CASSLSGLGRGLEKLFF. In DNA, the CDR3 is TGTGCCAGCAGTTTATCGGGCCTGGGCAGGGGTCTCGAAAAACTGTTTTTT. V usage is TRBV28 and J usage is TRBJ1-4, with D possibly being TRBD1 (6 bases). Germline values: CDR1 MDHEN, CDR2 SYDVKM. The CDR3 runs to 17 residues. V was trimmed by 1 base and J by 8 bases, leaving 20 bases between them.

The chain employs TRBV5-1 and TRBJ2-7; D is perhaps TRBD2 (5 bases). The V gene's germline CDR1 is SGHRS and CDR2 YFSETQ. V lost 3 bases and J 6 bases, leaving 16 bases between the germline ends. The CDR3 contains 14 residues. In DNA, the CDR3 is TGCGCCAGCAGCTACGGAGGAACGCGCGGCGAGCAGTACTTC. Its protein product is CASSYGGTRGEQYF.

The genes are TRBV6-5 and TRBJ1-1; D is uncertain. Germline assignment: CDR1 MNHEY and CDR2 SVGAGI. Trimming took off 0 bases at V and 7 bases at J, with 12 bases between the two ends. The CDR3 is 14 residues long. The CDR3 protein is CASSYSPERVEAFF. CDR3 coding DNA: TGTGCCAGCAGTTACTCCCCTGAGCGGGTTGAAGCTTTCTTT.

This clonotype appeared many times. The chain is built from TRBV7-2 and TRBJ2-1, with 9 bases matching TRBD1. Germline lookup yields CDR1 SGHTA and CDR2 FQGNSA. Trimming removed 7 bases from V and 7 bases from J; junction bases left unmatched: 11. The CDR3 consists of 15 residues. The CDR3, as DNA: TGTGCCAGCACCTCGTCCGGGACAGGGACGAATGAGCAGTTCTTC. Amino acid sequence: CASTSSGTGTNEQFF.

This clonotype has a handful of counts. This chain links TRBV7-9 with TRBJ2-6, with 7 bases aligning to TRBD1. Germline assignment: CDR1 SEHNR and CDR2 FQNEAQ (reference sequence). CDR3 size: 15 residues. Trimming removed 7 bases from V and 0 bases from J; junction bases left unmatched: 3. The CDR3 coding sequence is TGTGCCAGCAATCCAGGGGGCTCTGGGGCCAACGTCCTGACTTTC. Protein product: CASNPGGSGANVLTF. The full variable domain, rest sourced from reference TRBV7-9 and TRBJ2-6, is DTGVSQNPRHKITKRGQNVTFRCDPISEHNRLYWYRQTLGQGPEFLTYFQNEAQLEKSRLLSDRFSAERPKGSFSTLEIQRTEQGDSAMYLCASNPGGSGANVLTFGAGSRLTVL.

The sample holds many counts of this clonotype. The chain joins TRBV7-2 to TRBJ1-5, with a tentative D call TRBD1 (6 bases). Germline V CDR1 and CDR2: SGHTA, FQGNSA. Trimming shortened V by 3 bases and J by 2 bases, and 8 bases separated the two germline ends. The CDR3 runs 14 residues. CDR3 sequence reads: CASSFAGGNQPQHF. The CDR3 nucleotides read TGTGCCAGCAGCTTCGCAGGGGGCAATCAGCCCCAGCATTTT.

This clonotype has at least ten counts. This chain connects TRBV5-1 to TRBJ2-5; maybe TRBD1 (5 bases). V lost 4 bases and J 5 bases, leaving 12 bases between the germline ends. Germline loops: CDR1 SGHRS, CDR2 YFSETQ. The CDR3 is made up of 13 amino acids. The chain's CDR3 is CASSTGSGETQYF. For the CDR3, the DNA is TGCGCCAGCAGCACAGGTAGTGGGGAGACCCAGTACTTC.

The DNA for the CDR3 is TGCGCCAGCAGCTTGGCAGGGCGGAGTCATGAGCAGTTCTTC. The encoded protein is CASSLAGRSHEQFF. The chain recombines TRBV5-1 with TRBJ2-1, with D possibly TRBD1 on 5 matching bases. In germline, CDR1 is SGHRS, CDR2 YFSETQ. V lost 0 bases, J lost 8 bases, and 12 bases lay in between. This CDR3 has 14 amino acids. Together with reference TRBV5-1 and TRBJ2-1, the CDR3 gives the full variable domain: KAGVTQTPRYLIKTRGQQVTLSCSPISGHRSVSWYQQTPGQGLQFLFEYFSETQRNKGNFPGRFSGRQFSNSRSEMNVSTLELGDSALYLCASSLAGRSHEQFFGPGTRLTVL.

The V and J genes are TRBV28 and TRBJ2-3; perhaps TRBD1 as D (6 bases). Deletions cut 6 bases from V and 4 bases from J, with 20 bases between. CDR3 length equals 16 residues. CDR1 is MDHEN and CDR2 is SYDVKM in the germline V gene. CDR3 sequence (DNA): TGTGCCAGCAGGCCCGGACAGTACCCACCCGCAGATACGCAGTATTTT. It specifies CASRPGQYPPADTQYF.

At least ten counts were recorded for this clonotype. The chain uses TRBV12-3 or TRBV12-4 and TRBJ2-7; D call uncertain. V lost 6 bases to trimming and J lost 1 base, with 13 bases between them. The CDR3 consists of 14 residues. CDR3 sequence (DNA): TGTGCCAGCAGCCTAGGTTGGGGATCCTACGAGCAGTACTTC. It yields the protein CASSLGWGSYEQYF.

The chain has TRBV5-1 and TRBJ2-4; D is ambiguous. Germline V gene sequence: CDR1 SGHRS, CDR2 YFSETQ. CDR3 length: 12 residues. The germline V and J ends were trimmed by 2 bases and 13 bases, with 13 bases remaining between them. The CDR3 DNA reads as TGCGCCAGCAGCTTAATGAGTGCAGAGCAGTACTTC. This codes for CASSLMSAEQYF.

This clonotype was seen a handful of times. The chain combines TRBV12-3 or TRBV12-4 with TRBJ1-1; 7 bases map to TRBD1. CDR3 length equals 14 residues. The V segment lost 6 bases and the J segment 0 bases; nucleotides outside the gene matches: 4. DNA of the CDR3: TGTGCCAGCAGCCAGACAGGGCTGAACACTGAAGCTTTCTTT. This encodes CASSQTGLNTEAFF.

Ten or more counts support this clonotype. This sequence joins TRBV25-1 and TRBJ1-2; D gene unclear. Germline CDR1 MGHDK, CDR2 SYGVNS. Trimming stripped 6 bases from V and 5 bases from J, with 13 bases between. CDR3 length: 13 residues. The CDR3 sequence is CASSQAEQYGYTF. The CDR3, as DNA: TGTGCCAGCAGCCAAGCGGAGCAGTATGGCTACACCTTC.

This clonotype showed up many times. V and J are TRBV5-1 and TRBJ1-2; 7 nucleotides align to TRBD1. The length of the CDR3 is 15 residues. Trimming removed 2 bases from V and 7 bases from J; junction bases left unmatched: 11. Germline loops: CDR1 SGHRS, CDR2 YFSETQ. CDR3 loop: CASSLDSGGAPGYTF. In DNA form, the CDR3 reads TGCGCCAGCAGCTTAGACTCAGGGGGAGCTCCTGGCTACACCTTC.

This clonotype has just a few counts. The rearrangement joins TRBV5-1 to TRBJ1-5; no reliable D call. CDR1 and CDR2 from the germline V gene are SGHRS and YFSETQ. The CDR3 loop spans 14 amino acids. V shed 1 base and J shed 6 bases, with 11 bases lying between them. The CDR3 loop is CASSLNPYTQPQHF. CDR3 nucleotides: TGCGCCAGCAGCTTGAACCCGTACACTCAGCCCCAGCATTTT.

This clonotype showed up many times. The chain couples TRBV20-1 to TRBJ2-3; no clear D. Germline V gene lookup returns CDR1 DFQATT and CDR2 SNEGSKA (reference sequence). The CDR3 runs to 15 residues. The V end was cut by 6 bases, the J end by 0 bases, with 16 bases between. CDR3 in amino acids: CSAHRPSSSTDTQYF. In DNA, the CDR3 is TGCAGTGCCCATCGACCCAGCTCCAGCACAGATACGCAGTATTTT.

This rearrangement joins TRBV28 to TRBJ2-4; possible D gene TRBD2, 5 bases. Judging by the DNA end, TRBJ2-7 fits better; the J call may be wrong. This CDR3 comprises 12 residues. Germline CDR1 MDHEN, CDR2 SYDVKM. The CDR3 DNA follows: TGTGCCAGCAGTTCACCTGGGAGCGAGCAGTACTTC. The encoded protein is CASSSPGSEQYF.